These T cell receptor beta chains were read from a single sample in a study of CD8+CD57+ T cells in acquired aplastic anemia. TCRdb re-analysed the reads in MiXCR, keeping a single row per CDR3 protein. The repertoire holds about 150,000 distinct CDR3 sequences, with 52% as singletons. Material: sorted CD4+, CD8+, or CD8+CD57+ T cells (not recorded which) from PBMCs. Source of these receptors: a human donor with aplastic anemia. CDR3s include the opening cysteine and the closing phenylalanine or tryptophan. The D gene is left open where the match is weak. Clone size is given for some rows only: seen once, a few or many times, or a class if the clone is expanded.

size | J | D | V | CDR3 | DNA
few | TRBJ2-1 | NA | TRBV24-1 | CATSDGDREQFF | TGTGCCACCAGTGACGGGGATCGGGAGCAGTTCTTC
NA | TRBJ1-2 | NA | TRBV10-3 | CAISELGSVSGYTF | TGTGCCATCAGTGAGCTGGGCAGTGTTTCTGGCTACACCTTC
many | TRBJ2-5 | NA | TRBV20-1 | CSASDFFDQETQYF | TGCAGTGCTAGTGACTTTTTTGACCAGGAGACCCAGTACTTC
few | TRBJ1-2 | NA | TRBV3-1 | CASSQGEAGYTF | TGTGCCAGCAGCCAAGGGGAGGCTGGCTACACCTTC
many | TRBJ2-3 | TRBD2 | TRBV6-1 | CASIRLAGSTDTQYF | TGTGCCAGCATTAGACTAGCGGGTAGCACAGATACGCAGTATTTT
many | TRBJ2-5 | NA | TRBV15 | CATSRIPGLQETQYF | TGTGCCACCAGCAGAATTCCGGGACTCCAAGAGACCCAGTACTTC
NA | TRBJ2-3 | NA | TRBV2 | CASCKRRDNEQYF | TGTGCCAGTTGCAAGCGAAGGGACAATGAGCAGTATTTT
few | TRBJ1-2 | NA | TRBV2 | CASSPGFGYTF | TGTGCCAGCAGTCCAGGGTTCGGCTACACCTTC
NA | TRBJ2-7 | TRBD2 | TRBV5-4 | CASSFGTSGSYEQYF | TGTGCCAGCAGCTTCGGGACTAGCGGGAGCTACGAGCAGTACTTC
NA | TRBJ2-1 | NA | TRBV15 | CATSSLQGSEQFF | TGTGCCACCAGCAGCTTGCAGGGGAGTGAGCAGTTCTTC
many | TRBJ2-7 | TRBD1 | TRBV7-2 | CASERTGAGEQYF | TGTGCCAGCGAGAGGACAGGGGCCGGCGAGCAGTACTTC
NA | TRBJ1-6 | NA | TRBV24-1 | CATSDLRGPLHF | TGTGCCACCAGTGATTTGCGGGGACCCCTCCACTTT
NA | TRBJ1-2 | NA | TRBV12-3/TRBV12-4 | CASSSLGYTF | TGTGCCAGCAGTTCGCTAGGCTACACCTTC
NA | TRBJ1-1 | TRBD1 | TRBV29-1 | CSDRDREGRTEAFF | TGCAGTGACCGGGACAGGGAGGGTCGCACTGAAGCTTTCTTT
NA | TRBJ2-5 | NA | TRBV7-2 | CASSLRLPQETQYF | TGTGCCAGCAGCCTCCGACTACCCCAAGAGACCCAGTACTTC
many | TRBJ2-7 | NA | TRBV10-3 | CAISESSGAPFNEQYF | TGTGCCATCAGTGAGTCGTCAGGGGCCCCCTTTAACGAGCAGTACTTC
NA | TRBJ2-6 | NA | TRBV5-4 | CASSFWSGSSGANVLTF | TGTGCCAGCAGCTTTTGGTCAGGGAGCTCTGGGGCCAACGTCCTGACTTTC
NA | TRBJ2-7 | TRBD2 | TRBV2 | CASSDTGLVGEQYF | TGTGCCAGCAGTGATACCGGACTAGTGGGCGAGCAGTACTTC
NA | TRBJ2-5 | TRBD2 | TRBV7-6 | CASSRGGTETQYF | TGTGCCAGCAGCCGGGGGGGCACAGAGACCCAGTACTTC
NA | TRBJ2-1 | NA | TRBV20-1 | CSARGPVAASSYNEQFF | TGCAGTGCTAGGGGTCCCGTTGCGGCTAGCTCCTACAATGAGCAGTTCTTC
NA | TRBJ2-3 | NA | TRBV10-3 | CAIQPRGGVDTQYF | TGTGCCATCCAACCCCGAGGGGGGGTGGATACGCAGTATTTT
few | TRBJ1-4 | TRBD1 | TRBV11-2 | CASSLGSGGFTNEKLFF | TGTGCCAGCAGCTTAGGCTCAGGGGGCTTCACTAATGAAAAACTGTTTTTT
many | TRBJ1-6 | TRBD1 | TRBV19 | CASKDREGYSSYNSPLHF | TGTGCCAGTAAGGACAGGGAGGGCTACAGCTCCTATAATTCACCCCTCCACTTT
NA | TRBJ2-7 | NA | TRBV29-1 | CSVGDPRTTRYEQYF | TGCAGCGTTGGGGACCCAAGGACAACGAGATACGAGCAGTACTTC